This TCR beta chain comes out of a study of CD8 T cells in ankylosing spondylitis. CDR3 size: 11 residues. From germline, CDR1 is MGHDK and CDR2 SYGVNS. V dropped 10 bases and J dropped 5 bases, with 11 bases sitting between them. For TCR beta, libraries came from quantitative 5'-RACE with molecular barcodes. From the 5' RACE reads, TCRdb called clonotypes with MiXCR, one entry per CDR3 protein. This sample has approximately 400,000 distinct CDR3 sequences, with roughly a sixth found just once. Comment on this clonotype: No antigen is known for it.

Study results and caveats: With a CD8+ phenotype, disease-linked clones were relatively rare in peripheral blood. Disease-associated clones were reportedly significantly overrepresented in matched ankylosing spondylitis synovial fluid. Ankylosing spondylitis blood seemed to carry a telltale TCR beta motif made of under ten highly homologous variants. In the blood and synovial fluid of reactive arthritis, some motif variants had been previously reported.

The clonotype comes from a male donor with ankylosing spondylitis. The source material was blood, either unsorted or a sorted T cell fraction (not recorded which). The V gene is TRBV25-1, the J gene TRBJ2-5; D is unresolved. CDR3 in amino acids: CATPELETQYF. CDR3 coding DNA: TGTGCCACTCCAGAGTTGGAGACCCAGTACTTC.